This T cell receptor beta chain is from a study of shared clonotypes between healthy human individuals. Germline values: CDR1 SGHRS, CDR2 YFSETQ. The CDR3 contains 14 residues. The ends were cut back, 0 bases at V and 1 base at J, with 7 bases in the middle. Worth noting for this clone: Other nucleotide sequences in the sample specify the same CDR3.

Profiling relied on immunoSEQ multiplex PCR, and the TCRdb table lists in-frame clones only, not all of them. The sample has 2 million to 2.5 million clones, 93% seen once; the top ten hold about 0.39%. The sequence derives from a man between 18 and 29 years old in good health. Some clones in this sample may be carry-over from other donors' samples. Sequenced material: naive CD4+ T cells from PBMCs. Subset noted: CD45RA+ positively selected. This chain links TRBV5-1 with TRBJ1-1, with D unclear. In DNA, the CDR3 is TGCGCCAGCAGCTTGGGGTACGGGAACACTGAAGCTTTCTTT. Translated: CASSLGYGNTEAFF.